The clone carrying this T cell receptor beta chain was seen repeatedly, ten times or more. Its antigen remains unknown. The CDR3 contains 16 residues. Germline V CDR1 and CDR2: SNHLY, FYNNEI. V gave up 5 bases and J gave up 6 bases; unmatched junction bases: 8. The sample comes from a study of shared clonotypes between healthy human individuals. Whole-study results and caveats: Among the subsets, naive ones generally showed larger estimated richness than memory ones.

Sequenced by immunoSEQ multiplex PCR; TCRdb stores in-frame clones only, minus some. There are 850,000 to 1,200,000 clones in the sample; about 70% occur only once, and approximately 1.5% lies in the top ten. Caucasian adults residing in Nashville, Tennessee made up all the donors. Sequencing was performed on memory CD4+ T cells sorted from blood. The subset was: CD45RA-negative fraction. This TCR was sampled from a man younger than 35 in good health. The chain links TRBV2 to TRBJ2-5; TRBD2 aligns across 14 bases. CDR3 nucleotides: TGTGCCAGCAGTCTAGGACTAGCGGGGGGCGGGCAGACCCAGTACTTC. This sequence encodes CASSLGLAGGGQTQYF. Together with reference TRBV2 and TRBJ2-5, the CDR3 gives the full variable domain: EPEVTQTPSHQVTQMGQEVILRCVPISNHLYFYWYRQILGQKVEFLVSFYNNEISEKSEIFDDQFSVERPDGSNFTLKIRSTKLEDSAMYFCASSLGLAGGGQTQYFGPGTRLLVL.